A single sample is the source of the 21 T cell receptor beta chains below, sequenced in a study of spatial heterogeneity in lung cancer. Time point reported: sample taken at primary tumor resection. TCRdb re-called the 5' RACE reads with MiXCR, one entry per CDR3 protein. Here the sample spans several thousand distinct CDR3 sequences, around 3.1% being singletons. Source: normal lung tissue next to the tumor, taken at surgery. The receptor set was obtained from a male donor with early-stage non-small cell lung cancer.

Sample share makes this clonotype medium-sized (0.01 to 0.1%). This chain uses TRBV5-1 with TRBJ2-1; either TRBD1 or TRBD2 may fit D (6 bases each). The CDR3 extends over 14 amino acids. CDR1 is SGHRS, CDR2 YFSETQ, per germline. The V gene lost 0 bases and the J gene lost 7 bases, with 11 bases spanning the gap. The CDR3 nucleotides read TGCGCCAGCAGCTTGGGGGGGGCCGGAAATGAGCAGTTCTTC. It yields the protein CASSLGGAGNEQFF.

This clonotype showed up many times. This chain joins TRBV30 and TRBJ2-3, with 8 bases fitting TRBD2. From germline, CDR1 is GTSNPN and CDR2 SVGIG (reference sequence). Trimming removed 0 bases from V and 0 bases from J; junction bases left unmatched: 2. This CDR3 has 15 residues. This CDR3 is CAWSVAGDSTDTQYF. The CDR3 DNA reads as TGTGCCTGGAGTGTAGCGGGGGATAGCACAGATACGCAGTATTTT.

This clonotype was observed at least ten times. The CDR3 nucleotides read TGTGCCAGCAGCACTGGACCCAATCAGCCCCAGCATTTT. This codes for CASSTGPNQPQHF. V gene TRBV7-2 combines with J gene TRBJ1-5; D is ambiguous. Trimming left V 5 bases short and J 3 bases short, with 8 bases between. The CDR3 spans 13 residues. The germline CDR1 and CDR2 sequences are SGHTA and FQGNSA.

In its sample, this clonotype ranks as medium-sized. V and J are TRBV29-1 and TRBJ1-1; no clear D gene. Between the trimmed V and J ends, which lost 2 bases and 0 bases, there was a span of 7 bases. There are 13 residues in the CDR3. The germline V gene has CDR1 SQVTM and CDR2 ANQGSEA. The CDR3 loop is CSVENRMNTEAFF. CDR3 sequence (DNA): TGCAGCGTTGAAAACAGAATGAACACTGAAGCTTTCTTT.

The V call is TRBV28, the J call TRBJ1-4; a possible D gene is TRBD1 (5 bases). The CDR3 spans 14 residues. With 3 bases removed from V and 5 bases from J, the gap between germline ends came to 10 bases. The germline V gene encodes CDR1 MDHEN and CDR2 SYDVKM. This chain's CDR3 is CASSFGAWNEKLFF. In DNA, the CDR3 is TGTGCCAGCAGTTTTGGGGCTTGGAATGAAAAACTGTTTTTT.

Judged by abundance, this clonotype is medium-sized. The chain links TRBV4-1 to TRBJ2-7, with D possibly matching TRBD1 (7 bases). This CDR3 spans 15 amino acids. Trimming shortened V by 1 base and J by 3 bases, and 13 bases separated the two germline ends. CDR1 is MGHRA and CDR2 is YSYEKL in the germline V gene. This CDR3 reads CASSQAQGGIYEQYF. CDR3 bases: TGCGCCAGCAGCCAAGCTCAGGGGGGCATCTACGAGCAGTACTTC.

This clonotype is medium-sized. CDR3 amino acids: CASSTIRRGNTEAFF. The CDR3 DNA sequence: TGTGCCAGCAGCACCATACGGCGGGGAAACACTGAAGCTTTCTTT. J is TRBJ1-1 and V is TRBV6-5; D is ambiguous. Germline CDR1 MNHEY, CDR2 SVGAGI. The CDR3 is made up of 15 amino acids. V dropped 6 bases and J dropped 2 bases, with 16 bases sitting between them.

This clonotype was counted ten times or more. J is TRBJ2-3 and V is TRBV20-1; 9 bases align to TRBD2. Germline trimming cut 3 bases from V and 0 bases from J; bases unmatched to any gene: 7. The CDR3 contains 16 residues. Per germline, CDR1 DFQATT and CDR2 SNEGSKA (reference sequence). The CDR3 here is CSAREPSGASTDTQYF. The CDR3 DNA is TGCAGTGCTAGGGAACCTAGCGGGGCTAGCACAGATACGCAGTATTTT.

This clonotype occurred a few times. The chain recombines TRBV11-2 with TRBJ2-2; TRBD2 matches at 10 bases. The CDR3 length is 18 residues. V was pared by 6 bases and J by 7 bases, with 17 bases of the junction left unmatched. CDR1 SGHAT and CDR2 FQNNGV come from the germline V gene. This CDR3 reads CASSRTSGGAGLGGELFF. Here the CDR3 DNA reads TGTGCCAGCAGTCGGACCAGCGGGGGGGCCGGTCTGGGCGGGGAGCTGTTTTTT.

By share of the sample, this clonotype is medium-sized. The rearrangement links TRBV13 to TRBJ2-1; 9 positions match TRBD1. The CDR3 is 17 amino acids. The germline V gene encodes CDR1 PRHDT and CDR2 FYEKMQ (reference sequence). V lost 4 bases, J lost 6 bases, and 13 bases stayed unmatched. CDR3 loop: CASSSSPGTGTINEQFF. DNA for the CDR3: TGTGCCAGCAGCTCTTCTCCCGGGACAGGGACAATCAATGAGCAGTTCTTC.

This clonotype has at least ten counts. The V and J genes are TRBV2 and TRBJ2-7, with D tentatively TRBD1 or TRBD2 (5 bases each). Trimming shortened V by 6 bases and J by 7 bases, and 16 bases separated the two germline ends. CDR1 is SNHLY, CDR2 FYNNEI, per germline. This CDR3 is built from 13 residues. The CDR3, as DNA: TGTGCCAGCAGGAAGCCAGGGTCGGGAGAGCAGTACTTC. It yields the protein CASRKPGSGEQYF. The full variable domain, completed using reference TRBV2 and TRBJ2-7, is EPEVTQTPSHQVTQMGQEVILRCVPISNHLYFYWYRQILGQKVEFLVSFYNNEISEKSEIFDDQFSVERPDGSNFTLKIRSTKLEDSAMYFCASRKPGSGEQYFGPGTRLTVT.

This clonotype is termed medium-sized (0.01 to 0.1%). This sequence joins TRBV11-3 and TRBJ1-1; the D gene is possibly TRBD1 (5 bases). Germline assignment: CDR1 SGHNT and CDR2 YENEEA. Trimming removed 2 bases at V and 6 bases at J, with 16 bases between. The CDR3 is 15 residues long. The CDR3 sequence is CASSLNWATGAEAFF. CDR3 in DNA: TGTGCCAGCAGCTTAAACTGGGCAACAGGCGCTGAAGCTTTCTTT.

This clonotype came up many times. The chain carries TRBV6-2 or TRBV6-3 and TRBJ1-1; D is unresolved. The CDR3 runs 14 residues. V was clipped by 6 bases and J by 0 bases, with 11 bases between them. Germline V lookup: CDR1 MNHEY, CDR2 SVGEGT. CDR3 sequence: CASSYGPVNTEAFF. CDR3 sequence (DNA): TGTGCCAGCAGCTACGGGCCAGTGAACACTGAAGCTTTCTTT.

By share of the sample, this clonotype is medium-sized. The chain couples TRBV11-3 to TRBJ2-1; D is unresolved. Deletions cut 5 bases from V and 4 bases from J, with 12 bases between. The CDR3 runs 14 residues. The germline CDR1 and CDR2 sequences are SGHNT and YENEEA. The CDR3 is CASSTTTAYNEQFF. In DNA, the CDR3 is TGTGCCAGCAGCACTACGACGGCGTACAATGAGCAGTTCTTC.

This clonotype was detected ten times or more. This chain joins TRBV30 and TRBJ1-6, with TRBD1 matching 7 bases. CDR1 is GTSNPN and CDR2 is SVGIG in the germline V gene (reference sequence). This CDR3 has 18 residues. V gave up 2 bases and J gave up 9 bases; unmatched junction bases: 19. The CDR3 region has the DNA TGTGCCTGGAGTCCCTTCCCCGACAGGGACAATTGGAGTTCACCCCTCCACTTT. This codes for CAWSPFPDRDNWSSPLHF.

By share, this clonotype counts as large. V usage is TRBV7-6 and J usage is TRBJ1-1; no firm D call. CDR3 length: 20 residues. Per the germline V gene, CDR1 is SGHVS and CDR2 is FNYEAQ. V gave up 5 bases and J gave up 11 bases, with 39 bases separating them. The CDR3, as DNA: TGTGCCAGCAGCAGTAATCTTCGCCGCGCAACTCGTCGTAGGATAGTAAGGGCTTTCTTT. Residues: CASSSNLRRATRRRIVRAFF.

This clonotype is labeled medium-sized. DNA for the CDR3: TGTGCCAGCAGCGAACGGGACAGCTCCCCTGAAGCTTTCTTT. It encodes CASSERDSSPEAFF. V is TRBV7-9 and J is TRBJ1-1, with 7 bases that match TRBD1. CDR1 and CDR2 from the germline V gene are SEHNR and FQNEAQ (reference sequence). The CDR3 runs to 14 residues. The J segment lost 6 bases and the V segment lost 5 bases, leaving 9 bases of the junction unmatched.

This clonotype was seen repeatedly, ten times or more. This sequence joins TRBV6-5 and TRBJ2-5; TRBD2 is a possible D gene (6 bases). Germline V gene sequence: CDR1 MNHEY, CDR2 SVGAGI. This CDR3 is 15 amino acids long. The germline V and J ends were trimmed by 3 bases and 0 bases, with 11 bases remaining between them. Here the CDR3 reads CASSYLGGDQETQYF. For the CDR3, the DNA is TGTGCCAGCAGTTATCTTGGCGGGGACCAAGAGACCCAGTACTTC.

This clonotype is categorized as medium-sized. The rearrangement joins TRBV2 to TRBJ2-7; D not resolved. Trimming took off 3 bases at V and 0 bases at J, with 12 bases between the two ends. The CDR3 runs 15 residues. Germline V gene sequence: CDR1 SNHLY, CDR2 FYNNEI. This chain's CDR3 is CASSEWSIYSYEQYV. CDR3 in DNA: TGTGCCAGCAGTGAGTGGTCCATTTACTCCTACGAGCAGTACGTC.

This clonotype is deemed medium-sized. This chain connects TRBV6-1 to TRBJ1-1; D uncertain. The CDR3 consists of 15 residues. V dropped 0 bases and J dropped 1 base, with 9 bases sitting between them. CDR1 and CDR2 from the germline V gene are MNHNS and SASEGT. The CDR3 reads CASSEAKLRNTEAFF. The CDR3 nucleotides are TGTGCCAGCAGTGAAGCGAAGCTGAGGAACACTGAAGCTTTCTTT.

With regard to this clonotype: Just one base apart from a much larger clone, this may be a read error. The chain has TRBV20-1 and TRBJ2-1; TRBD1 agrees at 8 bases. The CDR3 length is 15 residues. Germline-derived CDR1 and CDR2 are DFQATT and SNEGSKA (reference sequence). The V and J ends lost 6 bases and 6 bases, in that order; junction bases with no gene match: 13. CDR3 in DNA: TGCAGTGCAAATGATCCGGGACAGGAATGCAATGAGCAGTTCTTC. Residues: CSANDPGQECNEQFF.